One sample yielded the 27 T cell receptor beta chains listed below, sequenced in a study of graft-versus-host responses after intestinal transplantation. Clones were sequenced by immunoSEQ multiplex PCR, and TCRdb holds only the in-frame ones, with some missing. The sample includes approximately 85,000 clones, 85% to 95% seen only once; the top ten take 7.6%. Their antigens remain unidentified. Sequenced here: unstimulated CD8+ T cells sorted from spleen or lymph node cells, sampled before transplant. These receptors were obtained from a human donor who was the organ donor for an intestinal transplant.

This clone was observed once. This chain connects TRBV7-9 to TRBJ2-2, with D possibly being TRBD1 (5 bases). Germline V gene data show CDR1 as SEHNR and CDR2 as FQNEAQ (reference sequence). V dropped 2 bases and J dropped 0 bases, with 19 bases sitting between them. CDR3 length equals 19 residues. The CDR3 nucleotides are TGTGCCAGCAGCTTAAGGACACGGCCCCCAGAAACGAACACCGGGGAGCTGTTTTTT. Protein product: CASSLRTRPPETNTGELFF.

V gene TRBV5-4 combines with J gene TRBJ2-1, with 7 bases fitting TRBD2. The length of the CDR3 is 15 residues. Germline V gives CDR1 SGHNT, CDR2 YYREEE (reference sequence). After removal of 2 bases from V and 5 bases from J, the junction contained 7 bases not matched to a gene. The CDR3 region has the DNA TGTGCCAGCAGCTTAGCGGGACTCCAGAACAATGAGCAGTTCTTC. It translates to CASSLAGLQNNEQFF. Full variable domain (rest looked up from reference TRBV5-4 and TRBJ2-1): ETGVTQSPTHLIKTRGQQVTLRCSSQSGHNTVSWYQQALGQGPQFIFQYYREEENGRGNFPPRFSGLQFPNYSSELNVNALELDDSALYLCASSLAGLQNNEQFFGPGTRLTVL.

The gene calls are TRBV9 and TRBJ2-5, with D perhaps matching TRBD1 (6 bases). The J call may be incorrect, as the DNA end agrees better with TRBJ2-7. CDR1 is SGDLS, CDR2 YYNGEE, per germline. The CDR3 extends over 15 amino acids. This CDR3 reads CASSGQTGKPYEQYF. The CDR3 nucleotides are TGTGCCAGCAGCGGTCAAACAGGGAAGCCCTACGAGCAGTACTTC.

The chain joins TRBV4-1 to TRBJ2-5; the match to TRBD1 covers 10 bases. Germline V CDR1 and CDR2: MGHRA, YSYEKL. This CDR3 region has 15 residues. V lost 4 bases to trimming and J lost 4 bases; unmatched junction nucleotides: 6. The CDR3 reads CASSPRDRGGETQYF. CDR3 DNA sequence: TGCGCCAGCAGCCCCCGGGACAGGGGAGGAGAGACCCAGTACTTC.

The rearrangement uses TRBV2 and TRBJ1-6, with a tentative D call TRBD1 (6 bases). Trimming took off 7 bases at V and 4 bases at J, with 8 bases between the two ends. This CDR3 region has 13 residues. CDR1 SNHLY and CDR2 FYNNEI come from the germline V gene. CDR3 residues: CASIGGYNSPLHF. In nucleotides, the CDR3 is TGTGCCAGCATAGGGGGGTATAATTCACCCCTCCACTTT.

The V call is TRBV5-4, the J call TRBJ1-1; TRBD1 matches 9 bases. Trimming at V came to 4 bases and at J to 4 bases, leaving 2 bases not matched to a gene. Germline CDR1 is SGHNT and CDR2 is YYREEE (reference sequence). This CDR3 spans 13 amino acids. In DNA form, the CDR3 reads TGTGCCAGCAGCGCGGACAGGGGCACTGAAGCTTTCTTT. Translation gives CASSADRGTEAFF.

The V and J genes are TRBV4-1 and TRBJ1-4; TRBD1 is a possible D gene (5 bases). The CDR3 loop spans 13 amino acids. Trimming left V 0 bases short and J 8 bases short, with 7 bases between. Germline lookup yields CDR1 MGHRA and CDR2 YSYEKL. CDR3 amino acids: CASSQEGGEKLFF. As DNA, the CDR3 is TGCGCCAGCAGCCAAGAGGGGGGGGAAAAACTGTTTTTT.

The chain has TRBV4-1 and TRBJ2-1; 7 nucleotides align to TRBD2. V lost 4 bases and J lost 5; bases outside the gene matches: 23. The CDR3 loop spans 20 amino acids. Per germline, CDR1 MGHRA and CDR2 YSYEKL. CDR3 DNA sequence: TGCGCCAGCAGCCGTACCGGAGGGAGGCAGGAGGGGAGGGAACACAATGAGCAGTTCTTC. Translated: CASSRTGGRQEGREHNEQFF.

Only one count was recorded for this clone. This chain joins TRBV14 and TRBJ1-1; D gene uncertain. This CDR3 has 12 amino acids. Trimming shortened V by 4 bases and J by 11 bases, and 14 bases separated the two germline ends. Germline CDR1 and CDR2: SGHDN and FVKESK. In DNA, the CDR3 is TGTGCCAGCAGCCCGGACCAAAACCGGGCTTTCTTT. It encodes CASSPDQNRAFF.

This chain links TRBV27 with TRBJ2-2; 10 bases are shared with TRBD1. This CDR3 region has 14 residues. Germline lookup yields CDR1 MNHEY and CDR2 SMNVEV (reference sequence). V was clipped by 4 bases and J by 6 bases; unmatched bases: 2. This CDR3 reads CASSSGTGAGELFF. The CDR3 region has the DNA TGTGCCAGCAGTTCCGGGACAGGGGCCGGGGAGCTGTTTTTT.

The chain employs TRBV5-4 and TRBJ1-1, with D uncertain. This CDR3 region has 13 residues. Germline V gene sequence: CDR1 SGHNT, CDR2 YYREEE (reference sequence). With 1 base removed from V and 1 base from J, the gap between germline ends came to 5 bases. CDR3 residues: CASSLFGNTEAFF. The CDR3 DNA reads TGTGCCAGCAGCTTGTTCGGGAACACTGAAGCTTTCTTT.

The chain is built from TRBV30 and TRBJ1-2, with 9 bases that match TRBD1. Germline loops: CDR1 GTSNPN, CDR2 SVGIG (reference sequence). V lost 2 bases to trimming and J lost 3 bases; unmatched junction nucleotides: 19. This CDR3 comprises 19 residues. CDR3 loop: CAWSPGPPGTGQGDYGYTF. The CDR3, as DNA: TGTGCCTGGAGTCCTGGCCCCCCCGGGACAGGGCAGGGGGACTATGGCTACACCTTC.

The table lists this clone with a few counts. CDR3 sequence: CASSSWSNEKLFF. CDR3 sequence (DNA): TGTGCCAGCAGCTCCTGGTCGAATGAAAAACTGTTTTTT. The rearrangement joins TRBV21-1 to TRBJ1-4. TRBV21-1 is a pseudogene segment. This CDR3 spans 13 amino acids.

The chain combines TRBV27 with TRBJ1-2; 7 nucleotides align to TRBD1. This CDR3 has 14 amino acids. V shed 8 bases, J shed 4 bases, and the junction held 10 bases outside the gene matches. Germline V gene data show CDR1 as MNHEY and CDR2 as SMNVEV (reference sequence). The CDR3 sequence: CASGVRGQVYGYTF. The CDR3 bases are TGTGCCAGCGGAGTCAGAGGACAGGTCTATGGCTACACCTTC.

This clone was observed once. The chain carries TRBV7-6 and TRBJ1-1; D is ambiguous. The V end was cut by 1 base, the J end by 1 base, with 7 bases between. The CDR3 is made up of 14 amino acids. CDR1 and CDR2 (germline): SGHVS, FNYEAQ. Here the CDR3 DNA reads TGTGCCAGCAGCTTAGGGACGGGGAACACTGAAGCTTTCTTT. Translated: CASSLGTGNTEAFF.

This rearrangement joins TRBV6-5 to TRBJ1-1; D uncertain. The CDR3 is made up of 13 amino acids. V shed 5 bases and J shed 5 bases, with 12 bases lying between them. CDR1 is MNHEY, CDR2 SVGAGI, per germline. Here the CDR3 reads CASSQGSGTEAFF. CDR3 DNA sequence: TGTGCCAGCAGTCAAGGCAGTGGGACTGAAGCTTTCTTT.

The CDR3: CASSEALGGTAYEQYF. The DNA for the CDR3 is TGTGCCAGCAGTGAAGCGCTGGGGGGAACAGCCTACGAGCAGTACTTC. The J gene is TRBJ2-7, the V gene TRBV2, with D maybe TRBD2 (6 bases). CDR3 length: 16 amino acids. Trimming shortened V by 0 bases and J by 2 bases, and 14 bases separated the two germline ends. Germline V gene lookup returns CDR1 SNHLY and CDR2 FYNNEI.

In regard to this clone: An end of the junction does not agree with germline; a read error may underlie this. This sequence joins TRBV4-1 and TRBJ2-1, with 8 positions matching TRBD2. Germline V CDR1 and CDR2: MGHRA, YSYEKL. CDR3 length: 15 residues. The CDR3 DNA reads TGCGCCAGCAGTCAAGGGGTAGCGGGATTGAATGAGCAGTTCTTC. This gives the protein CASSQGVAGLNEQFF.

This chain uses TRBV7-3 with TRBJ2-1; 7 bases are a match to TRBD2. CDR3 length: 16 amino acids. CDR1 and CDR2 (germline): SGHTA, FQGTGA. Trimming took 1 base from V and 0 from J; bases not matched to a gene: 3. This chain's CDR3 is CASSLIGGSSYNEQFF. DNA of the CDR3: TGTGCCAGCAGCTTAATTGGCGGGAGCTCCTACAATGAGCAGTTCTTC.

This chain connects TRBV4-1 to TRBJ1-2; no reliable D call. V lost 0 bases and J lost 3, with 14 bases in between. CDR1 is MGHRA and CDR2 is YSYEKL in the germline V gene. The CDR3 runs to 16 residues. The DNA of the CDR3 is TGCGCCAGCAGCCAAGATGGATACACTCCCTACTATGGCTACACCTTC. This gives the protein CASSQDGYTPYYGYTF.

This sequence joins TRBV11-3 and TRBJ1-2, with 7 nucleotides matching TRBD1. This CDR3 is 18 amino acids long. The V segment lost 3 bases and the J segment 4 bases; nucleotides outside the gene matches: 17. The germline CDR1 and CDR2 sequences are SGHNT and YENEEA. The CDR3 is CASSFVTIRGPKAYGYTF. Written as DNA, the CDR3 is TGTGCCAGCAGCTTTGTAACCATTAGGGGGCCCAAGGCCTATGGCTACACCTTC.

The chain has TRBV6-5 and TRBJ2-7, with D maybe TRBD2 (6 bases). Germline loops: CDR1 MNHEY, CDR2 SVGAGI. Trimming pared 2 bases from V and 0 bases from J, leaving 11 bases between. This CDR3 has 15 amino acids. CDR3 residues: CASSYKAGHSYEQYF. The DNA of the CDR3 is TGTGCCAGCAGTTACAAAGCGGGCCACTCCTACGAGCAGTACTTC.

The chain has TRBV11-2 and TRBJ2-2, with D perhaps matching TRBD2 (5 bases). V dropped 5 bases and J dropped 0 bases, with 10 bases sitting between them. The CDR3 is 15 amino acids. Germline V gene lookup returns CDR1 SGHAT and CDR2 FQNNGV. The DNA for the CDR3 is TGTGCCAGCAGCGAGGGCTGGACGAACACCGGGGAGCTGTTTTTT. Its protein is CASSEGWTNTGELFF. Variable domain in full (rest from reference TRBV11-2 and TRBJ2-2): EAGVAQSPRYKIIEKRQSVAFWCNPISGHATLYWYQQILGQGPKLLIQFQNNGVVDDSQLPKDRFSAERLKGVDSTLKIQPAKLEDSAVYLCASSEGWTNTGELFFGEGSRLTVL.

This chain joins TRBV7-6 and TRBJ2-5; possible D gene TRBD2, 5 bases. With the DNA end fitting TRBJ2-7 better, the J assignment may be wrong. CDR1 SGHVS and CDR2 FNYEAQ come from the germline V gene. The CDR3 loop spans 14 amino acids. The CDR3 nucleotides are TGTGCCAGCAGCTTAGCGAGTGGCGGGTACGAGCAGTACTTC. It is translated as CASSLASGGYEQYF.

The J gene is TRBJ2-7, the V gene TRBV7-2, with 9 positions matching TRBD1. J was trimmed by 0 bases and V by 4 bases; bases with no gene match: 4. The germline V gene encodes CDR1 SGHTA and CDR2 FQGNSA. The CDR3 loop spans 15 amino acids. Here the CDR3 DNA reads TGTGCCAGCAGCTGGCCGGGACAGGGCTCCTACGAGCAGTACTTC. Translating gives CASSWPGQGSYEQYF. The variable domain in full, completed from reference TRBV7-2 and TRBJ2-7, reads GAGVSQSPSNKVTEKGKDVELRCDPISGHTALYWYRQSLGQGLEFLIYFQGNSAPDKSGLPSDRFSAERTGGSVSTLTIQRTQQEDSAVYLCASSWPGQGSYEQYFGPGTRLTVT.

The chain links TRBV7-9 to TRBJ2-2, with D hard to call. V was pared by 5 bases and J by 10 bases, with 17 bases between. Germline loops: CDR1 SEHNR, CDR2 FQNEAQ (reference sequence). This CDR3 region has 14 residues. DNA for the CDR3: TGTGCCAGCAGCCCTCGTGTAGGGCTTGTGGAGCTGTTTTTT. The encoded protein is CASSPRVGLVELFF.

The V gene is TRBV21-1, the J gene TRBJ2-3; the DNA was not used to check the table's D call, TRBD1. TRBV21-1 is classified as a pseudogene. This CDR3 contains 15 residues. The CDR3 reads CASSRETGGTDTQYF. The DNA for the CDR3 is TGTGCCAGCAGCAGAGAGACAGGGGGCACAGATACGCAGTATTTT.